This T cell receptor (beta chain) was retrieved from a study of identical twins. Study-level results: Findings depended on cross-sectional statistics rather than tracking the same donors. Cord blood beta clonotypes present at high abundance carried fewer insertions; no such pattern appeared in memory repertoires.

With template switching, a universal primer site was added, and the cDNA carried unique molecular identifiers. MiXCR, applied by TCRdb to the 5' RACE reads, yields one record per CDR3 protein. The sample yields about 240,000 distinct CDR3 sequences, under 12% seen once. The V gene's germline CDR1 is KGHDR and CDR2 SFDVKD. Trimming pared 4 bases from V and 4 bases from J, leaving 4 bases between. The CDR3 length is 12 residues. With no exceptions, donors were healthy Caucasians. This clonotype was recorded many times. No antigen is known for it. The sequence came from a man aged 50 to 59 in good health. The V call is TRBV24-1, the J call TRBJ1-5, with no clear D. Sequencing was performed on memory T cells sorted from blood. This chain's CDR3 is CATSDLNQPQHF. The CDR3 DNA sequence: TGTGCCACCAGTGACCTTAATCAGCCCCAGCATTTT.